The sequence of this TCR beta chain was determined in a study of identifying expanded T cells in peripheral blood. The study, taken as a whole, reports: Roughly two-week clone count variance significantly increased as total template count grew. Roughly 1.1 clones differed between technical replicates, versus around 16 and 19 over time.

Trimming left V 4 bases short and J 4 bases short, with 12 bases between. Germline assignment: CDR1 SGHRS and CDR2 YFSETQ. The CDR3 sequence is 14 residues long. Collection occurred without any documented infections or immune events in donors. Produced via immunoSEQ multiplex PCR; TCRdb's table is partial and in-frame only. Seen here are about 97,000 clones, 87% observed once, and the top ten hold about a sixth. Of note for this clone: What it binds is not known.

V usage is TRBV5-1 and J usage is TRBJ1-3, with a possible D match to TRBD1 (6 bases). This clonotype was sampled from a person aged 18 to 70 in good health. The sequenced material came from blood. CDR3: CASSITGYGNTIYF. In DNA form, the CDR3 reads TGCGCCAGCAGCATTACAGGGTACGGAAACACCATATATTTT.